The subject of this entry is one TCR beta chain. Its antigen is as yet unknown. It was with 60 Vbeta and 13 Jbeta primers that the PCR ran. TCRdb's table, derived via immunoSEQ multiplex PCR, lists solely in-frame clones and lacks some. The sample's table shows around 52,000 clones. This CDR3 has 14 amino acids. The germline gives CDR1 MNHEY, CDR2 SMNVEV (reference sequence). With 8 bases removed from V and 3 bases from J, the gap between germline ends came to 16 bases. These data originate in a study of cytomegalovirus exposure and HLA in healthy donors. Study-wide points: The classifier, whose performance was assessed in both the original and validation cohorts, reportedly diagnosed cytomegalovirus status with high specificity and sensitivity.

The gene calls are TRBV27 and TRBJ1-2; maybe TRBD1 (5 bases). The origin of this receptor is a woman aged 45-65 years in good health and CMV-seropositive. Sample: PBMCs. The CDR3 here is CASAVGGDDYGYTF. CDR3 coding DNA: TGTGCCAGCGCGGTAGGAGGGGACGACTATGGCTACACCTTC.